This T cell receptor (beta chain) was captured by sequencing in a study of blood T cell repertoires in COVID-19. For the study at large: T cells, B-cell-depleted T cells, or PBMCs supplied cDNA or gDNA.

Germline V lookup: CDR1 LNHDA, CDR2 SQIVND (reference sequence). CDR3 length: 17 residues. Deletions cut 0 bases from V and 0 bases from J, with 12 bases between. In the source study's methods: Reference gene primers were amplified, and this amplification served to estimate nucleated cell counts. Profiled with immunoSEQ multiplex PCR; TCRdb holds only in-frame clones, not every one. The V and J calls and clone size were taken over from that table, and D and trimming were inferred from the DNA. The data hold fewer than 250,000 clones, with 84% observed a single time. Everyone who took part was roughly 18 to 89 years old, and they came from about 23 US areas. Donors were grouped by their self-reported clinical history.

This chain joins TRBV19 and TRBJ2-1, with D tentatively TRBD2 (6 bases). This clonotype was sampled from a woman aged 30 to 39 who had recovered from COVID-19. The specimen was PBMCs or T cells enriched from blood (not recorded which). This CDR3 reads CASSIDYGGSSYNEQFF. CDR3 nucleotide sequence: TGTGCCAGTAGTATAGATTACGGGGGAAGCTCCTACAATGAGCAGTTCTTC.